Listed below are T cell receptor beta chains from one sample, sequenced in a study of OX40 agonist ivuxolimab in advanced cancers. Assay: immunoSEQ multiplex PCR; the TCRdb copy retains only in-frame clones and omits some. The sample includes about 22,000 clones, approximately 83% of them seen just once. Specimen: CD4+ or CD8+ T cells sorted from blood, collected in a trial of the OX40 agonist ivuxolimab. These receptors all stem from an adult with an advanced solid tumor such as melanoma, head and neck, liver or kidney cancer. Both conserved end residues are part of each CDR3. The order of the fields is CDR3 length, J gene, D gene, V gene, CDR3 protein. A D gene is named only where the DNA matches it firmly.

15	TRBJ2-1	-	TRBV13	CASGNAKDFYNEQFF
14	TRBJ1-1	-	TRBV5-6	CASSLAPVGTEAFF
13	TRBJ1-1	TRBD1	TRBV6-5	CASSTTGGGEAFF
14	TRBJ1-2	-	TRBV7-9	CASSLAGLGYGYTF
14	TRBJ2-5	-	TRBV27	CASSLSVRSETQYF
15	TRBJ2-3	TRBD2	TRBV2	CASRETSGGRDTQYF
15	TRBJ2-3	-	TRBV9	CASSVAVDSTDTQYF
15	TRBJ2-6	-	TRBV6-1	CASSRDSSGANVLTF
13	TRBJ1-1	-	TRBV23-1	CASSQGANTEAFF
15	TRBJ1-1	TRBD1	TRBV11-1	CASSLEGTGSTEAFF
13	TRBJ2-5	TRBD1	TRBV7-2	CASSQGAGETQYF
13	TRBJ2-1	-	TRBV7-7	CASSLGLGNEQFF
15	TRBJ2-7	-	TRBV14	CASSPGTPRAYEQYF
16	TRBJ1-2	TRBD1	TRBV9	CASSPMGGGGGYGYTF
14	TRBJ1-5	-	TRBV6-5	CASSYSEGWEPQHF
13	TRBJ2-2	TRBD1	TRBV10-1	CASNTGDTGELFF
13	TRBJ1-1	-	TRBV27	CASSLGGATEAFF
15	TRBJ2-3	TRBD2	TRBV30	CAWSAEGGIRDTQYF
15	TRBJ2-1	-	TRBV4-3	CASSQGGTVYNEQFF
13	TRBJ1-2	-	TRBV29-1	CSVGGLENYGYTF
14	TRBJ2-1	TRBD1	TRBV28	CASSPTGDYNEQFF
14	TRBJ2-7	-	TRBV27	CASSPGGARYEQYF
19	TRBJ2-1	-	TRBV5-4	CASSFGRGSGRRSYNEQFF
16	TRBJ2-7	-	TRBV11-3	CASSPDTRQGGCEQYF
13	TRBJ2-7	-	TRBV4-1	CASSDPSSYEQYF
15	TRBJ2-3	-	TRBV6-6	CASSYSGQGTDTQYF
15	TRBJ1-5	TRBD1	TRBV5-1	CASSLVTGGNQPQHF
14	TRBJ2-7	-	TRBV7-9	CASSGEGVSYEQYF
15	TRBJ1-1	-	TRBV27	CASSLQQGQNTEAFF
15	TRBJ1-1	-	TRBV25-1	CASSEPVGRNTEAFF
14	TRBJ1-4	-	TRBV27	CASSFGGPNEKLFF